This entry features one TCR beta chain sequence. Its antigen is currently unknown. Profiled with immunoSEQ multiplex PCR; TCRdb holds only in-frame clones, not every one. This sample carries about 97,000 clones, nearly 90% of them seen once, and the ten largest clones take roughly 3%. In germline, CDR1 is SGHDN, CDR2 FVKESK. The CDR3 has 12 residues. V lost 4 bases and J lost 4, with 8 bases in between. This record belongs to a study of T cell responses to AZD1222 COVID-19 vaccine. Study-wide results and limits: Donors were chiefly white British, with a greater number of females, and clonal diversity was perhaps underestimated. Compared with day 0, the breadth and depth of the Spike-specific TCR repertoire rose significantly after two doses of AZD1222. The number of AZD1222 recipients seropositive at baseline was only five or six. Reportedly, nearly half of unique spike TCRs recognized epitopes outside B.1.351/B.1.1.7 mutations.

The J gene is TRBJ2-7, the V gene TRBV14, with D hard to call. Here the sequenced sample was peripheral blood, taken on day 0 of AZD1222 vaccination. This sequence was found in an adult in good health. The CDR3 DNA reads as TGTGCCAGCAGCCTATTGGGTTACGAGCAGTACTTC. This sequence encodes CASSLLGYEQYF.